Included here is one TCR beta chain sequence, with context. This clonotype was seen only a few times. The antigen this receptor binds is unknown. It has no much larger one-base neighbor in the sample; base qualities were not kept. This record belongs to a study of early T cells in non-severe SARS-CoV-2 infection (dated by TCRdb to about 2021). Turning to the overall study: Because TCR sequencing was done on bulk RNA from unsorted whole blood, the alpha and beta chains could not be paired. The paper as a whole reports these results and caveats: VDJdb matching was skewed toward anti-spike CD8 responses and likely underestimated virus-specific expansions by missing private and CD4 specificities.

The library was produced with 5' RACE. Sequencing used a NextSeq 500. The TCR library protocol attached unique molecular identifiers to individual cDNA molecules to correct for sequencing error and PCR bias. Both TCR alpha and beta chains were sequenced, and tight co-correlation was observed between alpha and beta sequence abundances in each sample. As for the original processing: Decombinator V4 was used to annotate TCR sequences for V gene, J gene and CDR3. Expanded TCRs were defined as changing significantly between any two time points under a Poisson model with p below 0.0001. Abundances of TCRs were expressed as counts per million after normalisation to the total number of TCRs sequenced in each sample. MAIT TCRs were defined by TRAV1-2 paired with TRAJ12, TRAJ20 or TRAJ33, and iNKT TCRs by TRAV10 paired with TRAJ18. VDJdb, accessed 1 November 2021, was searched for CMV, EBV and SARS-CoV-2 annotated TCRs, excluding TCRs annotated for multiple antigens. TCRdb cleaned the public reads at Q25 with fastp, built clones with MiXCR and kept in-frame beta chains. Every entry covers one CDR3 protein and lists the most common genes and DNA from its rows. TCRdb's processing, not the study's, gives the V and J calls here. A total of 20,000 or so distinct CDR3 sequences appear in this sample, 4.8% of them only once. Under 6% of the sample belongs to the ten largest clones.

Set within a cohort of healthcare workers in London, UK, this nested case-control study involved weekly PCR testing of nasopharyngeal swabs along with blood sampling. Healthcare workers were recruited during the week of the UK lockdown, between 23 and 31 March 2020, and followed weekly for up to roughly 15 weeks. Trimming takes 2 bases from V and 4 bases from J, and the germline ends sit 12 bases apart. The CDR3 has 14 amino acids, counting the end cysteine and phenylalanine. The sequence is cut down to CDR3 DNA, 42 bases in frame from base 1. Via the germline V gene (reference sequence), CDR1 is DFQATT and CDR2 SNEGSKA.

Sequenced: whole blood. Recombination linked TRBV20-1 to TRBJ2-1; a weak D assignment points to TRBD1 (6 bases agree). The source is an adult who was a healthcare worker with PCR-confirmed SARS-CoV-2 infection or an uninfected control (not recorded which). The nucleotide sequence is given as TGCAGTGCTAGACCCAGGGGACGGTACAATGAGCAGTTCTTC. Translated, this gives CSARPRGRYNEQFF.